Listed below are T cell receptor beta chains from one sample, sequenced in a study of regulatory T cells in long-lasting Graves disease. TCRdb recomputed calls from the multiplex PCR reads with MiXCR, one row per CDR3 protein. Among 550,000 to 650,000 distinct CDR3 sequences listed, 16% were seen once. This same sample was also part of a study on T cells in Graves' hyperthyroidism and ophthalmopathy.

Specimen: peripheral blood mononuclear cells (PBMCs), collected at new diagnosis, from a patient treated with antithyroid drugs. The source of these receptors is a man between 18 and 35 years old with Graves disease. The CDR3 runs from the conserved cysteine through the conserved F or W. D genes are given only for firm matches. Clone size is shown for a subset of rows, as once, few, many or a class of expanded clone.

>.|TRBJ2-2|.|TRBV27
TGTGCCAGCAGTTTATATGGCTCGCGAATTACCGGGGAGCTGTTTTTT
CASSLYGSRITGELFF
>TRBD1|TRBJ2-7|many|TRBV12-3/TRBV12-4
TGTGCCAGCAGTTTCGTAGGACAGGCCTACGAGCAGTACTTC
CASSFVGQAYEQYF
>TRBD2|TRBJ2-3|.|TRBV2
TGTGCCACACCTGGGGGGGTGGGCACAGATACGCAGTATTTT
CATPGGVGTDTQYF
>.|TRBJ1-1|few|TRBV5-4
TGTGCCAGCAGCTTGGCCCGCACCTCGAACACTGAAGCTTTCTTT
CASSLARTSNTEAFF
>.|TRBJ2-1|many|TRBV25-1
TGTGCCAGCAGTGAATGGAGCGAGAGCTCCTACAATGAGCAGTTCTTC
CASSEWSESSYNEQFF
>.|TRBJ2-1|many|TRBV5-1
TGCGCCAGCAGCCCCCCGCGGTTAGCTGTATCTGAGCAGTTCTTC
CASSPPRLAVSEQFF
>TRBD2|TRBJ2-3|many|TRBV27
TGTGCCAGCAGTTCCCCGTCAGCGGGAAGGCATACGCAGTATTTT
CASSSPSAGRHTQYF
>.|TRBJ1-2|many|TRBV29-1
TGCAGCGTTGAAGGCTTAAATGGCTACACCTTC
CSVEGLNGYTF
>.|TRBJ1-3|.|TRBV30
TGTGCCTGGAGCCAGGGGTTTTCTGGAAACACCATATATTTT
CAWSQGFSGNTIYF
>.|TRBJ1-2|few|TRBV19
TGTGCCAGTAGTATCCCCCTCTATGGCTACACCTTC
CASSIPLYGYTF
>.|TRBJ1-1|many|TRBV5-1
TGCGCCAGCAGCACGACGGGGGTCTTGAACACTGAAGCTTTCTTT
CASSTTGVLNTEAFF
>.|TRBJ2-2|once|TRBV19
TGTGCCAGTAGTGTCACAGGGGGGGGCCTGTACGGGGAGCTGTTTTTT
CASSVTGGGLYGELFF
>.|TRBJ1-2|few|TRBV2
TGTGCCAGCAGTGTCGGTCCTCAGGGGAGGGATAACTATGGCTACACCTTC
CASSVGPQGRDNYGYTF
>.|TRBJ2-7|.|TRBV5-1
TGCGCCAGCTCCCTGTCTAACGGAGTCGAGCAGTACTTC
CASSLSNGVEQYF
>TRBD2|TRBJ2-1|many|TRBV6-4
TGTGCCAGCAGTCCGGGACTAGCGGGAATCGATGAGCAGTTCTTC
CASSPGLAGIDEQFF
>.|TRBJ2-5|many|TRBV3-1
TGTGCCAGCAGCCAAGATAGTGAGACCCAGTACTTC
CASSQDSETQYF
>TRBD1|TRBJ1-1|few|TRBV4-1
TGCGCCAGCAGCCAAGATCTCAGTCCCGACCCTCCGGGACAGGGGGGGGCTGAAGCTTTCTTT
CASSQDLSPDPPGQGGAEAFF
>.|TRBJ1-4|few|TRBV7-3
TGTGCCAGCAGCTGGGGACGGTATATCAATGAAAAACTGTTTTTT
CASSWGRYINEKLFF
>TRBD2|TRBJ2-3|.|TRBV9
TGTGCCAGCAGCGTAGGTAGCGGGATAACAGATACGCAGTATTTT
CASSVGSGITDTQYF
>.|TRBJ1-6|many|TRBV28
TGTGCCAGCACCCAATCGCAGGGTGTAAATTCACCCCTCCACTTT
CASTQSQGVNSPLHF
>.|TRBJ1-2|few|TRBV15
TGTGCCACCAGCAGAGATGAGTCGGGAGGCTACACCTTC
CATSRDESGGYTF
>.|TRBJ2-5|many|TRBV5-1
TGCGCCAGCAGCCCCGACTTGAGACAAAAACGGTGGGAGACCCAGTACTTC
CASSPDLRQKRWETQYF
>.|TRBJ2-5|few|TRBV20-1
TGCAGTGCTTCACGGACAGATAGAGAGACCCAGTACTTC
CSASRTDRETQYF
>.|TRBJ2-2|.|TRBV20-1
TGCAGTGCTAGAGAACGACAGAACACCGGGGAGCTGTTTTTT
CSARERQNTGELFF